This TCR beta chain originates from a study of early T cells in non-severe SARS-CoV-2 infection. As part of library construction, unique molecular identifiers were attached to individual cDNA molecules. TCRdb processed the 5' RACE reads anew with MiXCR; each CDR3 protein has one entry. The profile shows under 45,000 distinct CDR3 sequences, roughly 7.9% of them singletons. The V and J ends lost 1 base and 0 bases respectively, with 9 bases between them. From germline, CDR1 is SQVTM and CDR2 ANQGSEA. The CDR3 is made up of 14 amino acids. In this sample, this clonotype turned up a few times. Sequenced here: whole blood, sampled at baseline. The source is an adult who was a healthcare worker with PCR-confirmed SARS-CoV-2 infection or an uninfected control (not recorded which). The chain carries TRBV29-1 and TRBJ2-5; D is perhaps TRBD2 (6 bases). Here the CDR3 DNA reads TGCAGCGTTGAAGTCGGGGAGGACCAAGAGACCCAGTACTTC. Translation: CSVEVGEDQETQYF.